This T cell receptor (beta chain) was identified in a study of T cells in Graves' hyperthyroidism and ophthalmopathy. Broader study findings: Model-based prediction identified ophthalmopathy a median roughly six months prior to its onset. Most expanded thyroid clonotypes above 0.001 recurred in blood.

Participants, patients aged 18 to 65, had newly diagnosed hyperthyroidism with a duration under 2 months. CDR3 length: 15 amino acids. Germline V lookup: CDR1 KGHDR, CDR2 SFDVKD. The germline V and J ends were trimmed by 4 bases and 0 bases, with 8 bases remaining between them. TCR beta CDR3 regions were amplified from RNA transcripts. A set of HTBI primers served as the primers for a first-round RT-PCR of the TCR CDR3. TCRdb re-derived calls from the multiplex PCR reads in MiXCR, one entry per CDR3 protein. The table shows around 260,000 distinct CDR3 sequences, with under 30% occurring only once. On this clonotype itself: Its antigen is unidentified.

The J gene is TRBJ2-2, the V gene TRBV24-1; D uncertain. The TCR originated in a man aged 40-50 years with Graves' hyperthyroidism that later progressed to Graves' ophthalmopathy. The sample was blood. CDR3 DNA sequence: TGTGCCACCAGTGACTATGGGCCGAACACCGGGGAGCTGTTTTTT. Its protein product is CATSDYGPNTGELFF.